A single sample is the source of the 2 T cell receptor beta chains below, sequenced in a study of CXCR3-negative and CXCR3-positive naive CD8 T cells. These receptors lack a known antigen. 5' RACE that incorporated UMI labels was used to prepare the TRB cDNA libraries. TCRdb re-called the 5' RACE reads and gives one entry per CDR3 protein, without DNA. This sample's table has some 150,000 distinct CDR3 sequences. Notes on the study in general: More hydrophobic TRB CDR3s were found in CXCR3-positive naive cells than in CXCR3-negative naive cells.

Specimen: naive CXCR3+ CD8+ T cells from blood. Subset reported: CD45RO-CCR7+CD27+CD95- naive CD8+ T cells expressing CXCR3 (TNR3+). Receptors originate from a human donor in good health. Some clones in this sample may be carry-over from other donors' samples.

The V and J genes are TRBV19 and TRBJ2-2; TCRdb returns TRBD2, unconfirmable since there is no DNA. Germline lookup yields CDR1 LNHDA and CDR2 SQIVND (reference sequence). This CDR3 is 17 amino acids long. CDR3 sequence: CASSTPFGREYTGELFF.

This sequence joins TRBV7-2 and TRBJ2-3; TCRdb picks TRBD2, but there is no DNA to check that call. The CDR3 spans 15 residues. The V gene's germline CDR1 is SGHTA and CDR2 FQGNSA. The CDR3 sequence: CASSPIAGLTDTQYF. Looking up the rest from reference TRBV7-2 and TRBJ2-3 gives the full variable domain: GAGVSQSPSNKVTEKGKDVELRCDPISGHTALYWYRQSLGQGLEFLIYFQGNSAPDKSGLPSDRFSAERTGGSVSTLTIQRTQQEDSAVYLCASSPIAGLTDTQYFGPGTRLTVL.